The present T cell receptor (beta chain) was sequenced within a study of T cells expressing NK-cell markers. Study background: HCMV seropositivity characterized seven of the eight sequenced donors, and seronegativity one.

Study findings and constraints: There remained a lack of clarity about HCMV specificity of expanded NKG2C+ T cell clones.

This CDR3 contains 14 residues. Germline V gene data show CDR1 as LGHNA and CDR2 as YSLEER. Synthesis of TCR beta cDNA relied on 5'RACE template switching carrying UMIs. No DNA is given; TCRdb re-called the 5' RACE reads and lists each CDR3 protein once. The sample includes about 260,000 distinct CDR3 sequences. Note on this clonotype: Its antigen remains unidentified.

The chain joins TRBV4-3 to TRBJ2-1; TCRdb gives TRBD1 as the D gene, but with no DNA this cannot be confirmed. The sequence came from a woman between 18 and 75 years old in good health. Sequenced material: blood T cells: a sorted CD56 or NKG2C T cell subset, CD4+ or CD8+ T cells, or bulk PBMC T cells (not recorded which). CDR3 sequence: CASSRTDREDEQFF.